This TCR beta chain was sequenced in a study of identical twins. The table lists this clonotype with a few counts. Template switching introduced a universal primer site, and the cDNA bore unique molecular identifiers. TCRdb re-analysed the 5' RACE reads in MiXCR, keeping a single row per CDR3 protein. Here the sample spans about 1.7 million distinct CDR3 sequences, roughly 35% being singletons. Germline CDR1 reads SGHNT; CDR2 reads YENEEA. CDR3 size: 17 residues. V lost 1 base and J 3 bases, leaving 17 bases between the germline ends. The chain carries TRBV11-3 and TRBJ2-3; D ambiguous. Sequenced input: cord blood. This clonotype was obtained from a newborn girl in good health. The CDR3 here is CASSLGWRRQMTDTQYF. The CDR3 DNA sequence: TGTGCCAGCAGCTTAGGATGGAGACGGCAGATGACAGATACGCAGTATTTT. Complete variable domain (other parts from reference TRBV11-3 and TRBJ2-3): EAGVVQSPRYKIIEKKQPVAFWCNPISGHNTLYWYLQNLGQGPELLIRYENEEAVDDSQLPKDRFSAERLKGVDSTLKIQPAELGDSAVYLCASSLGWRRQMTDTQYFGPGTRLTVL.